The T cell receptor beta chain described here comes from a study of blood T cell repertoires in COVID-19 (dated by TCRdb to the early 2020s). Notes on the research overall: Samples covering the acute and convalescent phases of COVID-19 were provided by collaborators in the United States, Italy and Spain. The material from the prospective study consisted of cDNA or gDNA derived from T cells, B-cell-depleted T cells, or PBMCs. Subjects who had been exposed to COVID-19, were actively infected with it, or had recovered from it provided the deeply sampled blood TCRbeta repertoires that made up the dataset. A freely available public database, intended as a resource for researchers studying the immune response to SARS-CoV-2, is where the repertoires were released. The samples were drawn from two sources: the first 160 participants of the ongoing ImmuneRACE study, and fewer than 1,500 subjects contributed by 6 global collaborators. Sample metadata almost always included a de-identified subject ID, COVID-19 status, age in years and sex. Where available, HLA class I and class II types were taken from metadata supplied by the sample provider and were not determined by assay-based typing.

Overall results and qualifications from the work: Clinical and demographic metadata were provided uncurated, with the amount varying by source and participant.

In the case of this clone: The antigen this receptor binds is unknown. No base-level quality is on record; no much larger clone is a single base apart.

Collaborating institutions collected whole blood in K2EDTA tubes following their own protocols. For TCRbeta analysis, collaborator samples were shipped as frozen whole blood, as isolated PBMCs, or as DNA extracted from either sample type. TCRbeta CDR3 regions were amplified from genomic DNA by means of the immunoSEQ Assay, a bias-controlled multiplex PCR. Per the authors' processing: The number of nucleated cells in each sample was estimated by amplification of reference gene primers within the assay. Sequence reads were collapsed and filtered to measure the absolute abundance of every unique TCRbeta CDR3 rearrangement. For each sample, productive Simpson clonality was calculated as the square root of Simpson's diversity index over productive rearrangements. TCRdb carries this immuneACCESS record with in-frame sequences only. Its versions omit some clonotypes, under half of them owing to an unresolved V gene in the studies checked, with the rest unexplained. From that table come the V and J calls and clone size; the DNA was used to work out D and trimming. Here the sample has roughly 150,000 clones; 75% to 85% occur a single time. Together, the top ten hold approximately 10% of the sample.

The junction carries 19 bases between V and J, which are trimmed by 0 bases and 8 bases respectively. The CDR3 covers 15 residues, taking in both the cysteine and the phenylalanine. Kept here is only the CDR3 DNA, which spans 45 bases and is read in frame from base 1. CDR1 and CDR2, per the germline V gene (reference sequence), are GTSNPN and SVGIG. This sequence uses TRBV30 and TRBJ1-2, with no D gene named confidently. This clonotype originated in a human donor in a cohort sampled during active COVID-19. Material: peripheral blood. The DNA is as follows: TGTGCCTGGAGTGTAGATTCTGCGGCCCCCGAGGGCTACACCTTC. This translates into CAWSVDSAAPEGYTF.